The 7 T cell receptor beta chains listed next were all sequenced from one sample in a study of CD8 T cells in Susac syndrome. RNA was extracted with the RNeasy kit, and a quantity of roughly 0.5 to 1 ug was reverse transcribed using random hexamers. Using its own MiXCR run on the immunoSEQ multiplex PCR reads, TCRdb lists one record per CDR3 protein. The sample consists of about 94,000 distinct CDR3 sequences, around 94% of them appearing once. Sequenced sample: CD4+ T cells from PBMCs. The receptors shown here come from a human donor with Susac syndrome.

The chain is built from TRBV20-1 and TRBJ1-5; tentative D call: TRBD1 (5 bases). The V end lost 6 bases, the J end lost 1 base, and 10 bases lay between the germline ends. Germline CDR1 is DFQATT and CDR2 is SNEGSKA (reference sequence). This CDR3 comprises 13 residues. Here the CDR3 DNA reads TGCAGTGCAAGCACAGGCAGCAATCAGCCCCAGCATTTT. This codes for CSASTGSNQPQHF.

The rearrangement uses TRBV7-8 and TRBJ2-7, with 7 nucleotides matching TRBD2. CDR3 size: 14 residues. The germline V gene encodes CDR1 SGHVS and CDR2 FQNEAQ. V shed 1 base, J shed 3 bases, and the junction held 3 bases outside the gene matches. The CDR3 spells CASSLVGGGYEQYF. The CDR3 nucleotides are TGTGCCAGCAGCTTAGTGGGCGGGGGCTACGAGCAGTACTTC.

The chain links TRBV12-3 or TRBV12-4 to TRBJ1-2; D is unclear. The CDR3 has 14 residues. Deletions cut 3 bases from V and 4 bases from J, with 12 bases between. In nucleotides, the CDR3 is TGTGCCAGCAGTTTGTACAAGAAAGCCTATGGCTACACCTTC. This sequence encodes CASSLYKKAYGYTF.

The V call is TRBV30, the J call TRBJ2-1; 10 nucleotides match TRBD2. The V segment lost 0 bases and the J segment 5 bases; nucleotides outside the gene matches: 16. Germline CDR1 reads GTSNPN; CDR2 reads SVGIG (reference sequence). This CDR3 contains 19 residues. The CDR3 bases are TGTGCCTGGAGTGTACGAGTCTCCCCACTAGCGGGGTTCAACAATGAGCAGTTCTTC. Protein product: CAWSVRVSPLAGFNNEQFF. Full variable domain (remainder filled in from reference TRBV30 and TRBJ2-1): SQTIHQWPATLVQPVGSPLSLECTVEGTSNPNLYWYRQAAGRGLQLLFYSVGIGQISSEVPQNLSASRPQDRQFILSSKKLLLSDSGFYLCAWSVRVSPLAGFNNEQFFGPGTRLTVL.

The CDR3 is CASSPLGANTGELFF. CDR3 bases: TGCGCCAGCAGCCCTCTGGGCGCAAACACCGGGGAGCTGTTTTTT. The genes are TRBV5-1 and TRBJ2-2; D unclear. V was trimmed by 4 bases and J by 2 bases, leaving 12 bases between them. Germline CDR1 and CDR2: SGHRS and YFSETQ. The CDR3 contains 15 residues.

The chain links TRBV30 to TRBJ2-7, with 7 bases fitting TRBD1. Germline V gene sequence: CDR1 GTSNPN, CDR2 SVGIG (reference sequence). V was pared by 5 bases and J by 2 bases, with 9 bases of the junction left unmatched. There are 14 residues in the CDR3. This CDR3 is CAWAGTAFTYEQYF. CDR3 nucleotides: TGTGCCTGGGCCGGGACAGCCTTTACCTACGAGCAGTACTTC.

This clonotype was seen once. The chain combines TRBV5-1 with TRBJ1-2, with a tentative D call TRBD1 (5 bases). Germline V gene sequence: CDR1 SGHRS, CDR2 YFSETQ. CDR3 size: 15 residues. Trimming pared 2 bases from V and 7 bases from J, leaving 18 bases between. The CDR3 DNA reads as TGCGCCAGCAGCTTAAATCGTGGCAGGGAAGGTGGCTACACCTTC. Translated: CASSLNRGREGGYTF.